The T cell receptor beta chain described here comes from a study of blood T cell repertoires in COVID-19. As processed by the authors: Amplified reference gene primers provided the basis for estimating nucleated cell counts. Generated by immunoSEQ multiplex PCR, the TCRdb table keeps only in-frame clones and is missing some. Clonal size and the V and J genes are those of that table, whereas D and trimming came from the DNA. The data show about 220,000 clones, around four fifths seen once. This CDR3 spans 11 amino acids. The V end lost 4 bases, the J end lost 7 bases, and 5 bases lay between the germline ends. Participant reports of clinical history set cohort assignment.

Sequenced sample: PBMCs or T cells enriched from blood (not recorded which). This chain uses TRBV12-3 or TRBV12-4 with TRBJ2-1; D unresolved. This receptor was taken from a woman aged 45-65 years who had been exposed to COVID-19. The CDR3, as DNA: TGTGCCAGCAGTTATCATAATGAGCAGTTCTTC. Translated, it gives CASSYHNEQFF.